The rows below give T cell receptor beta chains drawn from one sample of a study of blood T cells in healthy people across ages. MiXCR, run by TCRdb on the 5' RACE reads, gives a single entry per CDR3 protein. Seen here are approximately 1.5 million distinct CDR3 sequences, roughly two fifths observed once, and the top ten hold about 4%. Source material: blood. These receptors came from a woman aged 18 to 35 in good health. The CDR3 runs from the conserved cysteine through the conserved F or W. The order of the fields is V gene, clone size, J gene, CDR3 protein. For some rows the clone size is stated as once, few or many, or as a class when expanded; others skip it.

>TRBV2|NA|TRBJ2-5
CASKETVETQYF
>TRBV6-2/TRBV6-3|NA|TRBJ2-2
CASSYVYGELFF
>TRBV7-6|NA|TRBJ2-7
CASSLEQDRPYEQYF
>TRBV20-1|NA|TRBJ1-4
CSARSSVATNEKLFF
>TRBV3-1|few|TRBJ2-1
CASSQDTWTAHSYNEQFF
>TRBV10-3|NA|TRBJ2-3
CATGQGDTDTQYF
>TRBV30|NA|TRBJ2-5
CAWNSRVETQYF
>TRBV4-1|NA|TRBJ2-3
CASSQERPRTDTQYF
>TRBV6-1|NA|TRBJ2-6
CASTNRGAPSSGANVLTF
>TRBV3-1|NA|TRBJ2-5
CASSQAKGLAGQETQYF
>TRBV14|few|TRBJ2-1
CASSQLHSSYNEQFF
>TRBV7-9|few|TRBJ2-5
CASNEMWGQETQYF
>TRBV12-3/TRBV12-4|many|TRBJ1-6
CASSFRTGGSHNSPLHF
>TRBV20-1|NA|TRBJ2-7
CSARGRFYEQYF
>TRBV7-2|NA|TRBJ2-4
CASSSQIENIQYF
>TRBV6-2/TRBV6-3|NA|TRBJ1-1
CASSYPGQGNTEAFF
>TRBV6-1|NA|TRBJ2-6
CASSPGTVSSGANVLTF
>TRBV10-3|few|TRBJ2-7
CAISETGGSYEQYF
>TRBV7-2|few|TRBJ2-1
CASSDRGTSGYNEQFF
>TRBV3-1|NA|TRBJ1-4
CASSLAAGVTNEKLFF
>TRBV18|NA|TRBJ1-4
CASSGRSTNEKLFF
>TRBV4-1|few|TRBJ2-1
CASSQKDPWNEQFF